This T cell receptor (beta chain) emerged from a study of T cell repertoires in cytomegalovirus infection. Germline CDR1 and CDR2: ENHRY and SYGVKD. This CDR3 has 14 amino acids. V lost 10 bases to trimming and J lost 2 bases; unmatched junction nucleotides: 7. Each CDR3 protein gets one entry after TCRdb re-called the reads with MiXCR. The sample includes roughly 860,000 distinct CDR3 sequences, less than 35% of them seen just once. Comments on this clonotype: Its specificity is not known.

The sequencing used cultured CD8+ T cells from PBMCs, collected from culture after CMV antigen stimulation. This receptor was obtained from a human donor in good health (CMV status not recorded). Some clones in this sample may be carry-over from other donors' samples. The chain carries TRBV10-3 and TRBJ2-3; the match to TRBD1 covers 9 bases. This CDR3 reads CATSTGGATDTQYF. CDR3 nucleotides: TGTGCCACTTCGACAGGGGGGGCCACAGATACGCAGTATTTT.